This T cell receptor (beta chain) was found in a study of PD-1 blockade in mismatch repair-deficient tumors. A remark on this clone: Its antigen is as yet unknown.

The CDR3 spans 16 residues. Germline CDR1 SGHAT, CDR2 FQNNGV. V lost 4 bases to trimming and J lost 0 bases, with 14 bases between them. The study's findings and limits: After pembrolizumab, tumor-resident clones rose rapidly, then generally contracted before radiologic responses.

Sequenced by immunoSEQ multiplex PCR; TCRdb stores in-frame clones only, minus some. Among roughly 50,000 clones, approximately 80% were seen once, and the ten largest hold 3% to 3.5%. Mismatch repair deficiency was confirmed in all patients, by PCR or immunohistochemistry. TCRs were sequenced from a few patients responding to pembrolizumab. The chain uses TRBV11-2 and TRBJ2-3; possibly TRBD2 for D (5 bases). Sequences were derived from peripheral blood, sampled 4 weeks after starting pembrolizumab. The sequence was obtained from an adult with mismatch repair-deficient cancer. The CDR3 loop reads CASSWELAYSTDTQYF. The DNA of the CDR3 is TGTGCCAGCAGCTGGGAGTTAGCGTACAGCACAGATACGCAGTATTTT.